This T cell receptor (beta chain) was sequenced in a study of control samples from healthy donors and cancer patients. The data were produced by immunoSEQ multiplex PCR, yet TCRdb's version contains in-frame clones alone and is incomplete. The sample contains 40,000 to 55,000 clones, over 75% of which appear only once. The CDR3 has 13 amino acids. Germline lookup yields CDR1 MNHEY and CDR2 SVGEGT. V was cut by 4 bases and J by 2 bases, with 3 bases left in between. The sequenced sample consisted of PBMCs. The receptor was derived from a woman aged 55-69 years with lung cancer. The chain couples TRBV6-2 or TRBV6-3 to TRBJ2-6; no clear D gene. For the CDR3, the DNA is TGTGCCAGCAGTTTAACTGGGGCCAACGTCCTGACTTTC. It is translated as CASSLTGANVLTF.